Below, 16 T cell receptor beta chains from the same sample are listed, as sequenced in a study of shared clonotypes between healthy human individuals. Profiled with immunoSEQ multiplex PCR; TCRdb holds only in-frame clones, not every one. This sample has around 1,100,000 clones; 60% to 85% occur once, and the top ten carry 0.89%. Sample: memory CD4+ T cells from PBMCs. The subset here: CD45RA-negative fraction. The receptors stem from a young man in good health. Some clones in this sample may be carry-over from other donors' samples.

This clone was observed a few times. The V call is TRBV9, the J call TRBJ2-3, with a tentative D call TRBD2 (5 bases). CDR1 SGDLS and CDR2 YYNGEE come from the germline V gene. CDR3 length equals 16 residues. The germline V and J ends were trimmed by 4 bases and 3 bases, with 18 bases remaining between them. CDR3: CASSPHNGMGTDTQYF. The CDR3 DNA follows: TGTGCCAGCAGCCCGCACAACGGGATGGGGACAGATACGCAGTATTTT.

V gene TRBV30 combines with J gene TRBJ1-1; D ambiguous. The germline V gene encodes CDR1 GTSNPN and CDR2 SVGIG (reference sequence). This CDR3 comprises 14 residues. The V gene lost 6 bases and the J gene lost 0 bases, with 14 bases spanning the gap. The CDR3 bases are TGTGCCTGTTCCCCCAGGATTATGAACACTGAAGCTTTCTTT. It yields the protein CACSPRIMNTEAFF.

Worth noting for this clone: At the DNA level, this CDR3 is encoded by other sequences in the same sample as well. This chain links TRBV18 with TRBJ1-1, with TRBD1 as a possible D gene (5 bases). The CDR3 is made up of 15 amino acids. From germline, CDR1 is KGHSH and CDR2 LQKENI. V lost 3 bases, J lost 5 bases, and 16 bases lay in between. Here the CDR3 reads CASSPTGTVGTEAFF. The CDR3 DNA sequence: TGTGCCAGCTCACCTACCGGGACGGTAGGTACTGAAGCTTTCTTT. Based on the CDR3 plus reference TRBV18 and TRBJ1-1, the full variable domain is NAGVMQNPRHLVRRRGQEARLRCSPMKGHSHVYWYRQLPEEGLKFMVYLQKENIIDESGMPKERFSAEFPKEGPSILRIQQVVRGDSAAYFCASSPTGTVGTEAFFGQGTRLTVV.

The chain employs TRBV14 and TRBJ2-7; D call uncertain. Trimming cost V 3 bases and J 4 bases, with 10 bases left between them. CDR3 size: 13 residues. The germline V gene encodes CDR1 SGHDN and CDR2 FVKESK. CDR3 loop: CASSHTATYEQYF. CDR3 sequence (DNA): TGTGCCAGCAGCCACACAGCTACTTACGAGCAGTACTTC. Full variable domain (rest looked up from reference TRBV14 and TRBJ2-7): EAGVTQFPSHSVIEKGQTVTLRCDPISGHDNLYWYRRVMGKEIKFLLHFVKESKQDESGMPNNRFLAERTGGTYSTLKVQPAELEDSGVYFCASSHTATYEQYFGPGTRLTVT.

Only a few counts were recorded for this clone. Here the CDR3 DNA reads TGTGCCAGCAGCTTAGCCGTCCGGGGGCCCCAGCATTTT. As protein: CASSLAVRGPQHF. The chain couples TRBV7-2 to TRBJ1-5; no clear D gene. The CDR3 runs to 13 residues. V was trimmed by 0 bases and J by 9 bases, leaving 9 bases between them. Germline CDR1 and CDR2: SGHTA and FQGNSA.

This chain uses TRBV29-1 with TRBJ2-2, with D tentatively TRBD1 (6 bases). This CDR3 has 13 residues. Germline loops: CDR1 SQVTM, CDR2 ANQGSEA. Trimming removed 4 bases from V and 4 bases from J, with 10 bases in between. In nucleotides, the CDR3 is TGCAGCGTTGCAGGGGTAAGCACCGGGGAGCTGTTTTTT. Its protein product is CSVAGVSTGELFF.

V gene TRBV6-6 combines with J gene TRBJ2-7; D is unresolved. V was clipped by 6 bases and J by 0 bases, with 12 bases between them. CDR3 length: 14 residues. Germline CDR1 and CDR2: MNHNY and SVGAGI (reference sequence). CDR3 region: CASSLLGDSYEQYF. The CDR3 DNA reads TGTGCCAGCAGCCTCCTGGGCGACTCCTACGAGCAGTACTTC.

This clone was found once. In the same sample, other DNA sequences code for this CDR3. V is TRBV7-3 and J is TRBJ1-1; no clear D gene. CDR3 length: 14 amino acids. The ends were cut back, 0 bases at V and 1 base at J, with 6 bases in the middle. The V gene's germline CDR1 is SGHTA and CDR2 FQGTGA. CDR3 nucleotides: TGTGCCAGCAGCTTAACTGCGGGGAACACTGAAGCTTTCTTT. It codes for CASSLTAGNTEAFF.

The V and J genes are TRBV27 and TRBJ1-5; D uncertain. This CDR3 is 17 amino acids long. The ends were cut back, 8 bases at V and 0 bases at J, with 20 bases in the middle. The germline V gene encodes CDR1 MNHEY and CDR2 SMNVEV (reference sequence). The CDR3 DNA follows: TGTGCCAGCCGGGTGGGATTTGGACGATCTAGCAATCAGCCCCAGCATTTT. Protein sequence: CASRVGFGRSSNQPQHF.

Of note for this clone: The sample contains more than one DNA sequence encoding this CDR3. V and J are TRBV7-9 and TRBJ1-2; 7 positions agree with TRBD1. The CDR3 extends over 13 amino acids. Germline-derived CDR1 and CDR2 are SEHNR and FQNEAQ (reference sequence). J gave up 2 bases and V 5 bases, and 2 bases lay outside the gene matches. The CDR3 sequence: CASSPGQNYGYTF. CDR3 nucleotides: TGTGCCAGCAGCCCGGGACAGAACTATGGCTACACCTTC. The full variable domain, in which reference TRBV7-9 and TRBJ1-2 provide the parts outside the CDR3, is DTGVSQNPRHKITKRGQNVTFRCDPISEHNRLYWYRQTLGQGPEFLTYFQNEAQLEKSRLLSDRFSAERPKGSFSTLEIQRTEQGDSAMYLCASSPGQNYGYTFGSGTRLTVV.

This clone was observed once. CDR3: CASNSDLLQPQHF. The CDR3, as DNA: TGTGCCAGCAATTCGGACCTCCTCCAGCCCCAGCATTTT. V and J are TRBV28 and TRBJ1-5; D gene ambiguous. Looked up from germline, CDR1 is MDHEN and CDR2 is SYDVKM. CDR3 length: 13 amino acids. V lost 7 bases and J 7 bases, leaving 14 bases between the germline ends.

This chain joins TRBV23-1 and TRBJ1-5; TRBD1 matches 8 bases. TRBV23-1 is noted as an ORF with a role that remains uncertain. The CDR3 has 21 residues. Losses at the gene ends were 4 bases for V and 8 bases for J; bases not matched to a gene: 28. The CDR3 DNA sequence: TGCGCCAGCAGTCCTCCATTACGCAGGACAGGGTTTAATCCGAATGGGGAGCCCCAGCATTTT. Encoded protein: CASSPPLRRTGFNPNGEPQHF.

The gene calls are TRBV2 and TRBJ1-2; a weak D match, TRBD1 (6 bases). Germline V gene data show CDR1 as SNHLY and CDR2 as FYNNEI. The CDR3 is made up of 13 amino acids. V lost 6 bases to trimming and J lost 1 base, with 9 bases between them. The CDR3 DNA sequence: TGTGCCAGCAGGGTACAGGGTAACTATGGCTACACCTTC. It is translated as CASRVQGNYGYTF.

This sequence joins TRBV7-2 and TRBJ2-7; the D gene is possibly TRBD2 (5 bases). CDR3 size: 16 residues. The V and J ends lost 1 base and 0 bases respectively, with 13 bases between them. CDR1 is SGHTA and CDR2 is FQGNSA in the germline V gene. The CDR3, as DNA: TGTGCCAGCAGCTTAGGTCGGTCGGGAAGCTCCTACGAGCAGTACTTC. This gives the protein CASSLGRSGSSYEQYF.

V usage is TRBV28 and J usage is TRBJ1-5, with a tentative D call TRBD1 (5 bases). The germline gives CDR1 MDHEN, CDR2 SYDVKM. V was cut by 7 bases and J by 2 bases, with 18 bases left in between. CDR3 length equals 16 residues. The CDR3: CASTGARLVRNQPQHF. The CDR3 DNA reads TGTGCCAGCACCGGGGCAAGATTGGTTCGCAATCAGCCCCAGCATTTT.

The V gene is TRBV7-3, the J gene TRBJ2-2; 13 positions agree with TRBD2. The CDR3 is 18 amino acids. V was clipped by 0 bases and J by 7 bases; unmatched bases: 8. Germline V CDR1 and CDR2: SGHTA, FQGTGA. The CDR3 coding sequence is TGTGCCAGCAGCTTAACTAGGACTAGCGGGGGAAAAGACGGGGAGCTGTTTTTT. It yields the protein CASSLTRTSGGKDGELFF.